This T cell receptor beta chain emerged from a study of blood T cell repertoires in COVID-19. Trimming removed 4 bases from V and 5 bases from J; junction bases left unmatched: 6. Germline V lookup: CDR1 SGHNT, CDR2 YYREEE (reference sequence). The length of the CDR3 is 14 residues. TCRdb's copy holds only in-frame clones and misses some; the assay was immunoSEQ multiplex PCR. The profile covers under 95,000 clones, with 70% to 85% appearing a single time and around 11% taken by the ten largest. The sequence was obtained from a man in his 70s with acute or convalescent COVID-19. Source material: peripheral blood. The chain combines TRBV5-4 with TRBJ2-4, with 7 bases identical to TRBD2. The DNA of the CDR3 is TGTGCCAGCAGCGGGGGGGGACGGGAAAACATTCAGTACTTC. As protein: CASSGGGRENIQYF.